Each of the 8 T cell receptor beta chains below was sequenced from the same sample in a study of shared clonotypes between healthy human individuals. Here immunoSEQ multiplex PCR was the method, and the copy in TCRdb shows in-frame clones only, minus some. The sample records approximately 2,300,000 clones, 85% to 95% being singletons. The material sequenced was naive CD4+ T cells from PBMCs. Subset denoted: CD45RA+ positively selected. The receptors derive from a man younger than 35 in good health. Some clones in this sample may be carry-over from other donors' samples.

About this clone: This sample also contains other DNA sequences that code for the same CDR3. This rearrangement joins TRBV6-1 to TRBJ2-7; D may be TRBD1 (5 bases). Trimming left V 6 bases short and J 1 base short, with 16 bases between. This CDR3 is built from 15 residues. Per germline, CDR1 MNHNS and CDR2 SASEGT. The CDR3 region has the DNA TGTGCCAGCAGGGGTCTCGGGCAGGGATCCTACGAGCAGTACTTC. It encodes CASRGLGQGSYEQYF.

This CDR3 reads CASSQVLAGGPQEQFF. The CDR3 nucleotides are TGTGCCAGCAGCCAAGTGCTAGCGGGAGGGCCACAGGAGCAGTTCTTC. The chain is built from TRBV4-2 and TRBJ2-1; TRBD2 matches at 12 bases. CDR3 length equals 16 residues. V was clipped by 1 base and J by 10 bases; unmatched bases: 8. The germline V gene has CDR1 LGHNA and CDR2 YNFKEQ.

The J gene is TRBJ2-7, the V gene TRBV25-1, with D unclear. From germline, CDR1 is MGHDK and CDR2 SYGVNS. The CDR3 sequence is 14 residues long. With 1 base removed from V and 6 bases from J, the gap between germline ends came to 13 bases. CDR3 loop: CASSELGGSVEQYF. Written as DNA, the CDR3 is TGTGCCAGCAGTGAATTGGGTGGGTCAGTCGAGCAGTACTTC.

J is TRBJ1-1 and V is TRBV25-1; 11 positions match TRBD1. Germline V gives CDR1 MGHDK, CDR2 SYGVNS. This CDR3 is 14 amino acids long. After removal of 6 bases from V and 4 bases from J, the junction contained 4 bases not matched to a gene. The DNA of the CDR3 is TGTGCCAGCAGAGGGACAGGGGGGAGCACTGAAGCTTTCTTT. It translates to CASRGTGGSTEAFF.

This clone was detected once. The J gene is TRBJ2-6, the V gene TRBV7-9; unclear D gene. The V and J ends lost 1 base and 0 bases respectively, with 7 bases between them. Germline CDR1 reads SEHNR; CDR2 reads FQNEAQ (reference sequence). CDR3 size: 16 residues. The CDR3 nucleotides read TGTGCCAGCAGCTTAGGGCGTAGCTCTGGGGCCAACGTCCTGACTTTC. Translating it yields CASSLGRSSGANVLTF. The variable domain in full, completed from reference TRBV7-9 and TRBJ2-6, reads DTGVSQNPRHKITKRGQNVTFRCDPISEHNRLYWYRQTLGQGPEFLTYFQNEAQLEKSRLLSDRFSAERPKGSFSTLEIQRTEQGDSAMYLCASSLGRSSGANVLTFGAGSRLTVL.

The V gene is TRBV28, the J gene TRBJ2-7; D is possibly TRBD2 (5 bases). V was shortened by 6 bases and J by 2 bases, with 14 bases between the two germline ends. Germline-derived CDR1 and CDR2 are MDHEN and SYDVKM. The length of the CDR3 is 14 residues. CDR3 DNA: TGTGCCAGCAGCCTGAAAACCGGGACCTACGAGCAGTACTTC. This translates into CASSLKTGTYEQYF.

This clone was recorded once. The V gene is TRBV21-1, the J gene TRBJ1-2; TRBD1 is the table's D call, not checked against the DNA. TRBV21-1 is flagged as a pseudogene. The CDR3 runs to 13 residues. The CDR3, as DNA: TGTGCCAGCAGCGGACAGGGAAACTATGGCTACACCTTC. Its protein product is CASSGQGNYGYTF.

As regards this clone: The sample contains more than one DNA sequence encoding this CDR3. The chain couples TRBV6-5 to TRBJ1-2; no definite D call. Trimming shortened V by 5 bases and J by 3 bases, and 7 bases separated the two germline ends. Germline V gene data show CDR1 as MNHEY and CDR2 as SVGAGI. This CDR3 region has 12 residues. The CDR3 loop is CASSPGHYGYTF. The CDR3 coding sequence is TGTGCCAGCAGTCCTGGGCACTATGGCTACACCTTC.